This T cell receptor beta chain was observed in a study of shared clonotypes between healthy human individuals. Profiling relied on immunoSEQ multiplex PCR, and the TCRdb table lists in-frame clones only, not all of them. The profile covers roughly 1,800,000 clones, with approximately 95% appearing a single time and 1.2% taken by the ten largest. Only CD45RO-negative cells positively selected for CCR7 counted as naive CD8 cells, so terminally differentiated effector memory CD45RA+ cells were excluded. The length of the CDR3 is 13 residues. The V gene's germline CDR1 is MNHEY and CDR2 SVGAGI. V shed 4 bases and J shed 7 bases, with 13 bases lying between them.

The sequencing sample was made of naive CD8+ T cells sorted from blood. V gene TRBV6-5 combines with J gene TRBJ1-1; TRBD1 might be the D (6 bases). The clonotype was recovered from a man aged 18 to 30 in good health. The CDR3 DNA reads TGTGCCAGCAGTTTCTCACAGGGACGTGAAGCTTTCTTT. It encodes CASSFSQGREAFF.